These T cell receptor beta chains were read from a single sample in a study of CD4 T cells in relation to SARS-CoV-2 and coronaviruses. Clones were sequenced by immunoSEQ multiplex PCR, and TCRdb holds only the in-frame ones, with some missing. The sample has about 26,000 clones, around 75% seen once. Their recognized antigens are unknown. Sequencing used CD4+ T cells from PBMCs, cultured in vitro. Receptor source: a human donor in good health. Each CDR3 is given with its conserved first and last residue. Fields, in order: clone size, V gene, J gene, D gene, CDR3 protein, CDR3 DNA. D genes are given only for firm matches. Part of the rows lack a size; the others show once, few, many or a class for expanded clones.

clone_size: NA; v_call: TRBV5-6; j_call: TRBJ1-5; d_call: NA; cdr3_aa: CASSRAGASNQPQHF; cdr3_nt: TGTGCCAGCAGCCGGGCTGGAGCGAGCAATCAGCCCCAGCATTTT
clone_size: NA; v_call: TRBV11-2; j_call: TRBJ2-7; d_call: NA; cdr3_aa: CASSLGQSYEQYF; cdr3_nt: TGTGCCAGCAGCCTCGGACAGTCCTACGAGCAGTACTTC
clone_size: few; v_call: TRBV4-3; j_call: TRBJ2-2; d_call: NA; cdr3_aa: CASSQDGGGNTGELFF; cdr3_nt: TGCGCCAGCAGCCAAGATGGCGGAGGGAACACCGGGGAGCTGTTTTTT
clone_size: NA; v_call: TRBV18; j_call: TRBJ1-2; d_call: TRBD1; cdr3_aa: CASSPQGTGKDYGYTF; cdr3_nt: TGTGCCAGCTCACCACAGGGGACAGGGAAGGACTATGGCTACACCTTC
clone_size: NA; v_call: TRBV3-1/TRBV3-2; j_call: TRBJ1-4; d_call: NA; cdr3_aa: CASGNEKLFF; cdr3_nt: TGTGCCAGCGGTAATGAAAAACTGTTTTTT
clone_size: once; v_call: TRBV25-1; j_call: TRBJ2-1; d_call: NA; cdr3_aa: CASSEPGPLSYNEQFF; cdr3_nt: TGTGCCAGCAGTGAACCGGGCCCCCTCTCCTACAATGAGCAGTTCTTC
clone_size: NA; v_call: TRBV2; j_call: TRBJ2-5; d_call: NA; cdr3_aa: CASATMETQYF; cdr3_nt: TGTGCCAGCGCGACGATGGAGACCCAGTACTTC
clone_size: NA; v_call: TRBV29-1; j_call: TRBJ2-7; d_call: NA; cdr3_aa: CSVEGPLPRGKSYEQYF; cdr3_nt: TGCAGCGTTGAAGGCCCACTGCCCAGGGGAAAATCCTACGAGCAGTACTTC
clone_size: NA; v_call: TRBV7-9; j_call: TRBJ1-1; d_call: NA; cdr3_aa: CASSSGTEAFF; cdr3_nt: TGTGCCAGCAGTTCCGGGACGGAAGCTTTCTTT
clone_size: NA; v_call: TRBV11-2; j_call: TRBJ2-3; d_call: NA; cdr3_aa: CASSHTDTQYF; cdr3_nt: TGTGCCAGCAGTCACACAGATACGCAGTATTTT
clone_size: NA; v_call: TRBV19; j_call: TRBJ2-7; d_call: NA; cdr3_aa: CASSISPGGYEQYF; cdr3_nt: TGTGCCAGTAGTATTAGCCCCGGTGGATACGAGCAGTACTTC
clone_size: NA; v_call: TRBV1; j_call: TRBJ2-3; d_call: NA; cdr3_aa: CTSRGTSGGVGTDTQYF; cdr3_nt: TGCACCAGCAGAGGGACTAGCGGGGGGGTTGGTACAGATACGCAGTATTTT
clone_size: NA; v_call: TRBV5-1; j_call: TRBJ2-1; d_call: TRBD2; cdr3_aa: CASSPRLAGEGNEQFF; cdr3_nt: TGCGCCAGCAGCCCTAGACTAGCGGGAGAGGGCAATGAGCAGTTCTTC
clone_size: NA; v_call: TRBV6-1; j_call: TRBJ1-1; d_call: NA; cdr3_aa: CASSDILNSLFAFF; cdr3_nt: TGTGCCAGCAGTGATATTCTTAACTCACTGTTTGCTTTCTTT
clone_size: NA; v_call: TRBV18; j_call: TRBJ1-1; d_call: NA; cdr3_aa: CASSPPVTVYKAFF; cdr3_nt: TGTGCCAGCTCACCACCTGTGACAGTGTATAAAGCTTTCTTT
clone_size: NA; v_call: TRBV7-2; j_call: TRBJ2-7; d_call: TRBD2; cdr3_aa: CASSLYLAGGSEQYF; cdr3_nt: TGTGCCAGCAGCTTATACCTAGCGGGGGGCAGCGAGCAGTACTTC
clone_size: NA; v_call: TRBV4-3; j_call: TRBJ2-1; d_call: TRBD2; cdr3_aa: CASSPGRAGAYNEQFF; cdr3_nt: TGCGCCAGCAGCCCCGGCCGAGCGGGGGCCTACAATGAGCAGTTCTTC
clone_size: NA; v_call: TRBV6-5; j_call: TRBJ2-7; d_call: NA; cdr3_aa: CASTSTGGVYEQYF; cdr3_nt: TGTGCCAGCACCTCAACAGGGGGGGTTTACGAGCAGTACTTC
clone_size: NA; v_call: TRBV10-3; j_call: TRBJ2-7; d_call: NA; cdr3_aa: CAISESTSTTYEQYF; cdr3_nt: TGTGCCATCAGTGAGTCCACATCGACGACCTACGAGCAGTACTTC
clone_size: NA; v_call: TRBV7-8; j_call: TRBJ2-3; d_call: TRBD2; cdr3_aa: CASSMFTGTSGTDTQYF; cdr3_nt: TGTGCCAGCAGCATGTTCACCGGGACTAGCGGCACAGATACGCAGTATTTT
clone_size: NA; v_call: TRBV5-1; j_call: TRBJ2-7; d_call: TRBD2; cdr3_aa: CASRPTSGGTYEQYF; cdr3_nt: TGCGCCAGCAGGCCGACTAGCGGGGGTACCTACGAGCAGTACTTC
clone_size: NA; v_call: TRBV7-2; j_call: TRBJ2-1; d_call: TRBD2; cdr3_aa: CASSLHVAGSNEQFF; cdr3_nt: TGTGCCAGCAGCTTGCATGTAGCGGGGTCAAATGAGCAGTTCTTC
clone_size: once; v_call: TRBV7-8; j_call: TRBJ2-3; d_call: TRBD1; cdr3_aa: CASSGSTGDTQYF; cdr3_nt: TGTGCCAGCAGCGGATCGACAGGGGATACGCAGTATTTT
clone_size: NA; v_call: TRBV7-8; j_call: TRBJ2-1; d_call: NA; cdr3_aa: CASRPPGFGNEQFF; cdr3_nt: TGTGCCAGCAGACCCCCGGGGTTTGGCAATGAGCAGTTCTTC
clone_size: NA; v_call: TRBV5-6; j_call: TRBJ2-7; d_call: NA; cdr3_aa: CASNARGRSSYEQYF; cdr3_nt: TGTGCCAGTAATGCGCGGGGACGCAGCTCCTACGAGCAGTACTTC
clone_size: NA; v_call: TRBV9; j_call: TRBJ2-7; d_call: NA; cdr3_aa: CASSVGIEQHSYEQYF; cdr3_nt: TGTGCCAGCAGCGTAGGAATCGAACAGCACTCCTACGAGCAGTACTTC
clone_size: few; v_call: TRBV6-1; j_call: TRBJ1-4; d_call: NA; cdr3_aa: CASSTGGVEKLFF; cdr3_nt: TGTGCCAGCAGTACGGGGGGGGTTGAAAAACTGTTTTTT
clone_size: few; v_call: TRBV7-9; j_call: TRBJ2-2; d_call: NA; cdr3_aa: CASSPSGGGAYTGELFF; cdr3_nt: TGTGCCAGCAGCCCCTCGGGAGGGGGCGCCTACACCGGGGAGCTGTTTTTT
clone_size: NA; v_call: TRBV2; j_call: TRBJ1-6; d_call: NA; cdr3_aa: CASRDSLDSPLHF; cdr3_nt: TGTGCCAGCAGGGACAGTCTGGATTCACCCCTCCACTTT
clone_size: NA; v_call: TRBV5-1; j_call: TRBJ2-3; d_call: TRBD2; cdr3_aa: CASSFPLAGGREVADTQYF; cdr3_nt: TGCGCCAGCAGCTTTCCCCTAGCGGGGGGCCGCGAGGTTGCAGATACGCAGTATTTT
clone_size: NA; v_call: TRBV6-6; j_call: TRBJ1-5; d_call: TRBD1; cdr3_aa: CASSRQGYNQPQHF; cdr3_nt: TGTGCCAGCAGTCGACAGGGGTACAATCAGCCCCAGCATTTT
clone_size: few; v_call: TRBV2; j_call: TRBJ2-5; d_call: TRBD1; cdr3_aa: CAETRGRYQETQYF; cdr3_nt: TGTGCCGAGACAAGGGGGCGTTACCAAGAGACCCAGTACTTC